This is a list of T cell receptor beta chains from one sample in a study of blood T cells in healthy people across ages. TCRdb ran MiXCR on the 5' RACE reads and lists one entry per CDR3 protein. This sample has under 850,000 distinct CDR3 sequences, with roughly 40% found just once. Sequencing input: blood. These receptors came from a young man in good health. Both conserved end residues are part of each CDR3. A D gene is named only where the DNA matches it firmly. Not every row has a clone size; where given, it reads once, few, many or a size class.

len,v_gene,abundance,d_gene,j_gene,CDR3aa,CDR3nt
14,TRBV10-3,.,TRBD1,TRBJ1-2,CAITEDRGNYGYTF,TGTGCCATCACTGAGGACAGGGGGAACTATGGCTACACCTTC
13,TRBV9,.,.,TRBJ1-6,CASSRGMDSPLHF,TGTGCCAGCAGCCGGGGGATGGATTCACCCCTCCACTTT
12,TRBV12-3/TRBV12-4,many,.,TRBJ2-1,CASSLTHNEQFF,TGTGCCAGCAGTTTGACTCACAATGAGCAGTTCTTC
14,TRBV4-3,.,.,TRBJ2-2,CASSQDFSTGELFF,TGCGCCAGCAGCCAAGATTTCAGCACCGGGGAGCTGTTTTTT
16,TRBV30,.,.,TRBJ2-3,CAWSGRGGGSPRVEYF,TGTGCCTGGAGTGGACGAGGGGGGGGGTCTCCTAGGGTTGAGTATTTT
14,TRBV6-6,few,.,TRBJ1-6,CASSYSIERSPLHF,TGTGCCAGCAGTTACTCGATAGAAAGATCACCCCTCCACTTT
12,TRBV10-3,once,.,TRBJ1-2,CAIGDTGIGCTF,TGTGCCATCGGCGATACAGGGATTGGCTGCACCTTC
13,TRBV6-5,.,.,TRBJ1-1,CASSHLGNTEAFF,TGTGCCAGCAGCCATCTGGGAAACACTGAAGCTTTCTTT
14,TRBV5-1,.,.,TRBJ2-7,CASSLVGLSYEQYF,TGCGCCAGCAGCTTAGTAGGCCTCTCCTACGAGCAGTACTTC
16,TRBV7-2,few,.,TRBJ1-2,CASSLARGRPNYGYTF,TGTGCCAGCAGCTTAGCGCGAGGCAGGCCGAACTATGGCTACACCTTC
12,TRBV29-1,.,TRBD2,TRBJ2-1,CSTLAGGRGQFF,TGCAGCACTCTAGCGGGGGGGCGTGGGCAGTTCTTC
14,TRBV28,few,.,TRBJ1-2,CASTPSGGQYGYTF,TGTGCCAGCACCCCTAGCGGGGGGCAGTATGGCTACACCTTC
12,TRBV29-1,.,.,TRBJ2-2,CSVGGVPGELFF,TGCAGCGTCGGGGGAGTTCCCGGGGAGCTGTTTTTT
18,TRBV29-1,.,.,TRBJ2-7,CSARRGTSVGSSPYEQYF,TGCAGCGCAAGACGGGGGACCAGCGTAGGGAGCTCCCCCTACGAGCAGTACTTC
14,TRBV3-1,once,.,TRBJ2-7,CASSQDWGPYEQYF,TGTGCCAGCAGCCAAGATTGGGGCCCCTACGAGCAGTACTTC
15,TRBV7-2,.,TRBD2,TRBJ2-5,CASSLSASGVGTQYF,TGTGCCAGCAGCCTATCGGCTAGCGGGGTCGGGACCCAGTACTTC
14,TRBV12-3/TRBV12-4,.,TRBD1,TRBJ2-7,CASSAGTGVGEQYF,TGTGCCAGCAGCGCCGGGACAGGGGTTGGAGAGCAGTACTTC
16,TRBV6-2/TRBV6-3,many,.,TRBJ2-5,CASSYETEKYQETQYF,TGTGCCAGCAGTTACGAGACAGAAAAGTACCAAGAGACCCAGTACTTC
13,TRBV12-3/TRBV12-4,.,.,TRBJ1-4,CASSDQGGEKLFF,TGTGCCAGCAGTGACCAGGGAGGGGAAAAACTGTTTTTT
12,TRBV5-6,.,.,TRBJ2-1,CASSYRAYEQFF,TGTGCCAGCAGCTACAGGGCCTACGAGCAGTTCTTC
12,TRBV7-2,.,.,TRBJ2-3,CASRQSTDTQYF,TGTGCCAGCAGACAATCCACAGATACGCAGTATTTT
13,TRBV6-5,.,.,TRBJ1-2,CTSSYRPPYGYTF,TGTACCAGCAGTTATCGGCCACCCTATGGCTACACCTTC
13,TRBV20-1,many,.,TRBJ1-2,CSARDLGSYGYTF,TGCAGTGCTAGAGATCTGGGGAGCTATGGCTACACCTTC
16,TRBV7-2,few,.,TRBJ1-5,CASSFVTAYSNQPQHF,TGTGCCAGCAGCTTTGTAACAGCCTATAGCAATCAGCCCCAGCATTTT
16,TRBV3-1,few,.,TRBJ2-3,CASSPRAPPSTDTQYF,TGTGCCAGCAGCCCCCGGGCCCCACCTAGCACAGATACGCAGTATTTT
13,TRBV21-1,.,.,TRBJ2-7,CASPGFFSYEQYF,TGTGCCAGCCCAGGGTTTTTTTCCTACGAACAGTACTTC
17,TRBV29-1,few,TRBD1,TRBJ1-6,CSVRKPPGGPYNSPLHF,TGCAGCGTTCGAAAGCCGCCAGGGGGGCCCTATAATTCACCCCTCCACTTT
12,TRBV12-3/TRBV12-4,many,.,TRBJ2-7,CASSLMPYEQYF,TGTGCCAGCAGTTTAATGCCCTACGAGCAGTACTTC
15,TRBV4-2,.,.,TRBJ2-2,CASSQVSGNTGELFF,TGTGCCAGCAGCCAAGTTTCTGGGAACACCGGGGAGCTGTTTTTT
13,TRBV2,.,.,TRBJ2-7,CASKFRLSYEQYF,TGTGCCAGCAAATTCAGGCTTTCCTACGAGCAGTACTTC
17,TRBV10-3,.,.,TRBJ1-5,CAISESSRGVSNQPQHF,TGTGCCATCAGTGAGTCCTCCAGGGGAGTTAGCAATCAGCCCCAGCATTTT
14,TRBV12-3/TRBV12-4,.,TRBD1,TRBJ1-4,CASTTGTGREKLFF,TGTGCCAGCACCACCGGGACAGGGAGGGAAAAACTGTTTTTT
11,TRBV20-1,.,.,TRBJ2-4,CSAAGVNIQYF,TGCAGTGCCGCAGGAGTAAACATTCAGTACTTC
13,TRBV7-9,many,.,TRBJ2-1,CASSLGTNNEQFF,TGTGCCAGCAGCTTAGGGACTAACAATGAGCAGTTCTTC
18,TRBV12-3/TRBV12-4,.,TRBD2,TRBJ2-1,CASSGLAGGLIKNNEQFF,TGTGCCAGCAGTGGACTAGCGGGGGGGCTTATTAAGAACAATGAGCAGTTCTTC
16,TRBV9,few,TRBD2,TRBJ2-3,CASSVALAGGVDTQYF,TGTGCCAGCAGCGTAGCTCTAGCGGGCGGAGTAGATACGCAGTATTTT
18,TRBV5-5,.,.,TRBJ2-3,CASSLKSAQSNIADTQYF,TGTGCCAGCAGCTTGAAGAGCGCGCAGAGTAATATAGCAGATACGCAGTATTTT
14,TRBV7-8,.,.,TRBJ1-1,CASSLGVEDTEAFF,TGTGCCAGCAGCTTAGGGGTAGAGGACACTGAAGCTTTCTTT
14,TRBV5-1,.,.,TRBJ1-1,CASSFRSLNTEAFF,TGCGCCAGCAGCTTTAGGTCGCTGAACACTGAAGCTTTCTTT
15,TRBV4-1,.,.,TRBJ2-1,CASSPRGGAGNEQFF,TGCGCCAGCAGCCCAAGGGGGGGGGCGGGGAATGAGCAGTTCTTC
15,TRBV4-3,.,.,TRBJ1-1,CASSQASRGVAEAFF,TGCGCCAGCAGCCAAGCGTCTCGGGGGGTGGCTGAAGCTTTCTTT
15,TRBV6-2/TRBV6-3,.,.,TRBJ2-7,CASSSLLGTLYEQYF,TGTGCCAGCAGTTCCCTCCTCGGGACACTCTACGAGCAGTACTTC
15,TRBV3-1,few,.,TRBJ1-1,CASSQGNSLNTEAFF,TGTGCCAGCAGCCAAGGGAACAGCCTGAACACTGAAGCTTTCTTT
14,TRBV20-1,many,.,TRBJ1-2,CSARDPAGWNGYTF,TGCAGTGCTAGAGATCCGGCAGGGTGGAATGGCTACACCTTC
16,TRBV27,.,TRBD1,TRBJ1-4,CASSPRDRVTDEKLFF,TGTGCCAGCAGCCCCAGGGACAGGGTAACTGATGAAAAACTGTTTTTT
14,TRBV12-3/TRBV12-4,few,TRBD1,TRBJ1-2,CASSRGLPNYGYTF,TGTGCCAGCAGCAGGGGGCTTCCCAACTATGGCTACACCTTC
15,TRBV5-1,.,.,TRBJ2-2,CASSFLATNTGELFF,TGCGCCAGCAGCTTCCTAGCGACGAACACCGGGGAGCTGTTTTTT
13,TRBV28,.,.,TRBJ1-1,CASNPGPGTEAFF,TGTGCCAGCAATCCTGGGCCCGGCACTGAAGCTTTCTTT
15,TRBV6-5,.,TRBD2,TRBJ2-1,CASSPVAGGGNEQFF,TGTGCCAGCAGTCCCGTAGCGGGAGGGGGCAATGAGCAGTTCTTC
12,TRBV20-1,many,.,TRBJ1-2,CSASYLLYGYTF,TGCAGTGCTAGTTATCTTCTCTATGGCTACACCTTC